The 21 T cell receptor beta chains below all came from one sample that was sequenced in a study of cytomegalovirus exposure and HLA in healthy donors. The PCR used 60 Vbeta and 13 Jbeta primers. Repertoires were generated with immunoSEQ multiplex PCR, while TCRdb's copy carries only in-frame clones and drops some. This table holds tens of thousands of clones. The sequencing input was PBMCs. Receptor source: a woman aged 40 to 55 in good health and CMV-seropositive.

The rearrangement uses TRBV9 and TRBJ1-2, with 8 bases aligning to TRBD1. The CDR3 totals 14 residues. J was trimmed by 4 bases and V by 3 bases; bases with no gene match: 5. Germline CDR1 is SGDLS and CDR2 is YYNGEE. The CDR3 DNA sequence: TGTGCCAGCAGCGCAACGACAGGGGCCTATGGCTACACCTTC. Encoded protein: CASSATTGAYGYTF.

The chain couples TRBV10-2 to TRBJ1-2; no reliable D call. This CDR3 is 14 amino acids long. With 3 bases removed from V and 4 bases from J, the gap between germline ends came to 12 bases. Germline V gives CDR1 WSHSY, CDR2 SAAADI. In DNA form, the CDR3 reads TGCGCCAGCAGTGATAGGAGGGTTGGCTATGGCTACACCTTC. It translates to CASSDRRVGYGYTF.

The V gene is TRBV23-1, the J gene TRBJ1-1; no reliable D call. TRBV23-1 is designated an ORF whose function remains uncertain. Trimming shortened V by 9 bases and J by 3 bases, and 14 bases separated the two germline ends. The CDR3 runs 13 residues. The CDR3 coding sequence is TGCGCCAGGGGCAACCCGTTGGACACTGAAGCTTTCTTT. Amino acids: CARGNPLDTEAFF.

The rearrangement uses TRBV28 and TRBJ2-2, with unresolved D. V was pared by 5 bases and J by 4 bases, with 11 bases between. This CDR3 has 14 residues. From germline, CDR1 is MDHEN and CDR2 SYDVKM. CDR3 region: CASSLGSPTGELFF. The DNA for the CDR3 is TGTGCCAGCAGTCTCGGGTCACCCACCGGGGAGCTGTTTTTT.

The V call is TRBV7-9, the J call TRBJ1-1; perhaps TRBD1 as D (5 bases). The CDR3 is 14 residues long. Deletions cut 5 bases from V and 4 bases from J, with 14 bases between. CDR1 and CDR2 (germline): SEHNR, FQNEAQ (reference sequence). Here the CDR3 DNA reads TGTGCCAGCAGCCGCAGGGATGGAAGCACTGAAGCTTTCTTT. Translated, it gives CASSRRDGSTEAFF.

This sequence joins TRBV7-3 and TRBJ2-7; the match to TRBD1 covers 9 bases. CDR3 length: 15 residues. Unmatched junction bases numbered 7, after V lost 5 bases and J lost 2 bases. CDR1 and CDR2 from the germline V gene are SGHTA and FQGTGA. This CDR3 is CASSLTGTGTYEQYF. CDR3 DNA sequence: TGTGCCAGCAGCCTTACCGGGACAGGGACCTACGAGCAGTACTTC.

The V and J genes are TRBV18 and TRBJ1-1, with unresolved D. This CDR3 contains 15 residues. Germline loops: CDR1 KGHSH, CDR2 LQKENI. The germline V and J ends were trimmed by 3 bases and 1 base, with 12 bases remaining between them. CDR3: CASSPRERRNTEAFF. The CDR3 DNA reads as TGTGCCAGCTCACCCCGGGAAAGGCGGAACACTGAAGCTTTCTTT.

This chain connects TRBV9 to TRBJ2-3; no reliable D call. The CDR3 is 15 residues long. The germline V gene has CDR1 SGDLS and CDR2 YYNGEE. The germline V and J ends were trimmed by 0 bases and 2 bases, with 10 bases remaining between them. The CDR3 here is CASSVGAAPTDTQYF. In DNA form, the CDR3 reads TGTGCCAGCAGCGTAGGGGCAGCTCCCACAGATACGCAGTATTTT.

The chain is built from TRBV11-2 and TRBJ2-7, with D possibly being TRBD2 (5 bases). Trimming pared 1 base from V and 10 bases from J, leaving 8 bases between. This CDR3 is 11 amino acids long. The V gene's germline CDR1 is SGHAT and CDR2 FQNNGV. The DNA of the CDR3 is TGTGCCAGCAGCTTAGGCGGGTCTCAGTACTTC. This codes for CASSLGGSQYF.

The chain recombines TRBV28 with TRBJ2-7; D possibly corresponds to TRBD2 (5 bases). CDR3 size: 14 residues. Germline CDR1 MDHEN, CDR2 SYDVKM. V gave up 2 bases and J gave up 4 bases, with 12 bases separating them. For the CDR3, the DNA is TGTGCCAGCAGTTTAGGGAGTGACCCTTACGAGCAGTACTTC. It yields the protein CASSLGSDPYEQYF.

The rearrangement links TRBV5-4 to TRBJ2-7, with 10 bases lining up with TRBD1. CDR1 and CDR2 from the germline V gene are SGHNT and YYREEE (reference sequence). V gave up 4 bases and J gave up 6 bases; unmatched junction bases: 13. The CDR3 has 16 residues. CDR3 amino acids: CASSAPPGTGDREQYF. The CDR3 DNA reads TGTGCCAGCAGCGCTCCCCCCGGGACAGGGGACCGCGAGCAGTACTTC.

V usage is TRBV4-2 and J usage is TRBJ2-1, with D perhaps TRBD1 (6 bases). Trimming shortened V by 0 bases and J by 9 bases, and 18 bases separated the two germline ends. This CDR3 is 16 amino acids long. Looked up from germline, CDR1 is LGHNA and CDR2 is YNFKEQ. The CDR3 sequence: CASSQEQGNWGGEQFF. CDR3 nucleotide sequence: TGTGCCAGCAGCCAAGAACAGGGCAATTGGGGTGGTGAGCAGTTCTTC.

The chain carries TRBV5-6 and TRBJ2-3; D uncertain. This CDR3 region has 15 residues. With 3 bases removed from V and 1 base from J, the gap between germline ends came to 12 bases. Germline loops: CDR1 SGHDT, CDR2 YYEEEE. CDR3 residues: CASSSSPTGTDTQYF. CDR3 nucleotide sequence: TGTGCCAGCAGCTCGTCCCCCACTGGCACAGATACGCAGTATTTT. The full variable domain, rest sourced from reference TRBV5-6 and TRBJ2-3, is DAGVTQSPTHLIKTRGQQVTLRCSPKSGHDTVSWYQQALGQGPQFIFQYYEEEERQRGNFPDRFSGHQFPNYSSELNVNALLLGDSALYLCASSSSPTGTDTQYFGPGTRLTVL.

CDR3 DNA sequence: TGTGCCAGTAGTATTGGTAGCGGGAGGGGGGAGACCCAGTACTTC. Amino acid sequence: CASSIGSGRGETQYF. The rearrangement links TRBV19 to TRBJ2-5, with 11 bases aligning to TRBD2. V lost 3 bases to trimming and J lost 5 bases; unmatched junction nucleotides: 5. The CDR3 has 15 amino acids. Germline V CDR1 and CDR2: LNHDA, SQIVND (reference sequence).

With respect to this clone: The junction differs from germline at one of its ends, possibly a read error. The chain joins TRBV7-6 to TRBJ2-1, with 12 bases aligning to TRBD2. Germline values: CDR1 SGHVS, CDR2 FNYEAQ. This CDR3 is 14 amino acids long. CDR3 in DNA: TGTGCCAGCAGCCTAGCGGGAGGGTACAATGAGCAGTTCTTC. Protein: CASSLAGGYNEQFF.

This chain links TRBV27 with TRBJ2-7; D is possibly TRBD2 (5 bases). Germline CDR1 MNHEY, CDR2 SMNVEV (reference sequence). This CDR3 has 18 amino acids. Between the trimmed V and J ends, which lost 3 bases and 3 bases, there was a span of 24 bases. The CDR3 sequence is CASSFQPVLGSISYEQYF. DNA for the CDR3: TGTGCCAGCAGTTTCCAACCGGTTCTAGGGAGTATAAGCTACGAGCAGTACTTC.

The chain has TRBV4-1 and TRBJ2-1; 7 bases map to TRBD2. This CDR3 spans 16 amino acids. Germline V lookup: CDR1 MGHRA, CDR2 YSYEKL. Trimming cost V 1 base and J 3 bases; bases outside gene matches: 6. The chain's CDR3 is CASSQVASGLYNEQFF. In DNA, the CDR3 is TGCGCCAGCAGCCAAGTCGCTAGCGGCCTCTACAATGAGCAGTTCTTC.

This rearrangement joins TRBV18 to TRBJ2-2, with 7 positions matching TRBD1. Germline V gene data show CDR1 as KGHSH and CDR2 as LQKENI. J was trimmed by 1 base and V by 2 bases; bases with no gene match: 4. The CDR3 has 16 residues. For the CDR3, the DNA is TGTGCCAGCTCACCAGGACAGGCCATGAACACCGGGGAGCTGTTTTTT. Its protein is CASSPGQAMNTGELFF.

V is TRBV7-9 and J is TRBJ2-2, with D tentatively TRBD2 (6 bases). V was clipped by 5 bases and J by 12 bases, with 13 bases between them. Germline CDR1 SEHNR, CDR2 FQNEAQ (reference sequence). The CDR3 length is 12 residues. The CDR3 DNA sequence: TGTGCCAGCAGCATCAGCGGGTACAAGCTGTTTTTT. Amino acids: CASSISGYKLFF.

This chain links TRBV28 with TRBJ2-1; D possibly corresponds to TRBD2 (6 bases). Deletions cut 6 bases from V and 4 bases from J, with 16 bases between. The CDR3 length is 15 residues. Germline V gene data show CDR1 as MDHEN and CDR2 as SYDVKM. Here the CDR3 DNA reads TGTGCCAGCAGCCTCGGTAAACGGGGGTACAATGAGCAGTTCTTC. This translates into CASSLGKRGYNEQFF.

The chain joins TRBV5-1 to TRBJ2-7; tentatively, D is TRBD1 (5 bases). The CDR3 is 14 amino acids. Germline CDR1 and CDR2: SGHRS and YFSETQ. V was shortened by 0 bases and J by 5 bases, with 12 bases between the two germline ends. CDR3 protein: CASSLEGYEDEQYF. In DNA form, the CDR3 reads TGCGCCAGCAGCTTGGAGGGGTATGAGGACGAGCAGTACTTC.